Detailed here is one TCR beta chain. The CDR3 has 17 amino acids. The germline CDR1 and CDR2 sequences are SGHRS and YFSETQ. Trimming removed 7 bases from V and 4 bases from J; junction bases left unmatched: 13. Original methodology: Amplification of reference gene primers was used by the study to estimate nucleated cell counts. The assay was immunoSEQ multiplex PCR, and TCRdb's table has in-frame clones only and misses some. The V and J calls and clone size are taken from that table; D and trimming were inferred from the DNA. The profile covers 27,000 or so clones, with 82% appearing a single time and 1.8% taken by the ten largest. The data were taken from a study of blood T cell repertoires in COVID-19. Study as a whole: The cDNA or gDNA used as material had been derived from T cells, B-cell-depleted T cells, or PBMCs.

The clonotype was recovered from a man at least 80 years old with active or convalescent COVID-19. The V call is TRBV5-1, the J call TRBJ2-6; TRBD1 agrees at 8 bases. The sample consisted of peripheral blood. The CDR3 spells CASEGTGTKFGANVLTF. DNA of the CDR3: TGCGCCAGCGAGGGGACAGGAACGAAATTCGGGGCCAACGTCCTGACTTTC.